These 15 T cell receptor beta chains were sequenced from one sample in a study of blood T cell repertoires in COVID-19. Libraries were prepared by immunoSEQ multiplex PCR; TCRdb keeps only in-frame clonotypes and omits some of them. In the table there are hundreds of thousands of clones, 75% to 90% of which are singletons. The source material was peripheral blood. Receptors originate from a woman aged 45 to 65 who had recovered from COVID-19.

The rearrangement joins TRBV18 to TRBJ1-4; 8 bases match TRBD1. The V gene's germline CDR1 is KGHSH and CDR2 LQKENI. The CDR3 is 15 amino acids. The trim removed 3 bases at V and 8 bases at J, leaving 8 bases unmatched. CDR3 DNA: TGTGCCAGCTCACCGCTGACAGGGGTCGGAGAAAAACTGTTTTTT. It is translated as CASSPLTGVGEKLFF. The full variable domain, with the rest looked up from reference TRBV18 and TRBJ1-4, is NAGVMQNPRHLVRRRGQEARLRCSPMKGHSHVYWYRQLPEEGLKFMVYLQKENIIDESGMPKERFSAEFPKEGPSILRIQQVVRGDSAAYFCASSPLTGVGEKLFFGSGTQLSVL.

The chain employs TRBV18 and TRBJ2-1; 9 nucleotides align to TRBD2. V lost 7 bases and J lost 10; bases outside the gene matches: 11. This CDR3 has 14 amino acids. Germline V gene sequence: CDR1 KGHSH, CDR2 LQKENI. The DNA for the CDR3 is TGTGCCAGCTTTGATAGAGCGGGAGGAAAGGAGCAGTTCTTC. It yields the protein CASFDRAGGKEQFF.

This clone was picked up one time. The CDR3 DNA is TGTGCCAGCAGCCGGGGGATTGCCGGGACAGGGGGCAACGAGCAGTACTTC. Amino acid sequence: CASSRGIAGTGGNEQYF. The V and J genes are TRBV4-2 and TRBJ2-7; 12 bases match TRBD1. Germline loops: CDR1 LGHNA, CDR2 YNFKEQ. The CDR3 loop spans 17 amino acids. With 4 bases clipped from V and 5 bases from J, the junction kept 12 bases outside the gene matches.

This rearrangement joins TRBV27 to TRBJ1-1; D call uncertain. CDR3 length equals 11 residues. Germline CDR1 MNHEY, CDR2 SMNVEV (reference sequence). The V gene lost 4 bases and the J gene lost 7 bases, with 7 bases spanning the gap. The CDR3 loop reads CASSSTREAFF. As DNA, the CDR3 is TGTGCCAGCAGTTCGACACGTGAAGCTTTCTTT.

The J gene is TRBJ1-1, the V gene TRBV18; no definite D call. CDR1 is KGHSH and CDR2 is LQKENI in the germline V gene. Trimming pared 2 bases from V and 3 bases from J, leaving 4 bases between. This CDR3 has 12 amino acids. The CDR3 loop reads CASSPSDTEAFF. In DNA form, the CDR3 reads TGTGCCAGCTCACCATCGGACACTGAAGCTTTCTTT.

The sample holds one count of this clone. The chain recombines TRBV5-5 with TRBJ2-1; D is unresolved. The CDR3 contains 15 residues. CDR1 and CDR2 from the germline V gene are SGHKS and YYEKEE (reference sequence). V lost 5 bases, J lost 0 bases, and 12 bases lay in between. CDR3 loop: CASSRYSDSYNEQFF. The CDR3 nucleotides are TGTGCCAGCAGTAGATACAGTGACTCCTACAATGAGCAGTTCTTC.

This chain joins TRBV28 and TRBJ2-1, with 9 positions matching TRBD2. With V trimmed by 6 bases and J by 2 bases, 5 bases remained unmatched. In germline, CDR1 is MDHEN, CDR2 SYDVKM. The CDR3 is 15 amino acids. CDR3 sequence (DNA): TGTGCCAGCAGGACTAGCGGAGGGGCCTACAATGAGCAGTTCTTC. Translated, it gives CASRTSGGAYNEQFF.

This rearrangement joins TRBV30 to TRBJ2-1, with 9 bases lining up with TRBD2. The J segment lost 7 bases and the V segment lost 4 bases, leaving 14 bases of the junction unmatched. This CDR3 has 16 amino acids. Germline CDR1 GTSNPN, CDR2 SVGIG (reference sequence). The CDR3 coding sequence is TGTGCCTGGATCCCCCTCGGAAAGCGGGGGGATAATGAGCAGTTCTTC. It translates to CAWIPLGKRGDNEQFF.

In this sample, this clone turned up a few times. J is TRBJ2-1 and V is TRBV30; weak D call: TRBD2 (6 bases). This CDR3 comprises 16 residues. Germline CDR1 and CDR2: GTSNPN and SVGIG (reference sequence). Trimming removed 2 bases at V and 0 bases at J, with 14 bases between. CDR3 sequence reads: CAWSLPGLSSYNEQFF. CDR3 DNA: TGTGCCTGGAGTCTCCCGGGACTCAGCTCCTACAATGAGCAGTTCTTC.

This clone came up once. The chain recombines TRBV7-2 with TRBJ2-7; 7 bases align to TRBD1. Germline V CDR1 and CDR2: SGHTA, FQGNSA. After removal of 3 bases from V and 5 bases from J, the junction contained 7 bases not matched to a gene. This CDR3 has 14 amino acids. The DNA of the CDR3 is TGTGCCAGCAGCTTCGTAGGGGGCCGCGACGAGCAGTACTTC. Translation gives CASSFVGGRDEQYF.

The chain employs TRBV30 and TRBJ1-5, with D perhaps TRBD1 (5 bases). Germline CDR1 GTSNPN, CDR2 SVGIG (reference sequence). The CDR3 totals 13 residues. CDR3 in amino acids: CAGSTGGNQPQHF. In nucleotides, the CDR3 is TGTGCTGGAAGTACGGGGGGCAATCAGCCCCAGCATTTT.

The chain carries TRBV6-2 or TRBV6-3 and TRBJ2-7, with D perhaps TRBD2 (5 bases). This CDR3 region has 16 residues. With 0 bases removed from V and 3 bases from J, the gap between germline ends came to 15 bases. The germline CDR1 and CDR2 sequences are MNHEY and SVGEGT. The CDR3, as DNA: TGTGCCAGCAGTTACTCCCCAGGAGGCGTAGGCTACGAGCAGTACTTC. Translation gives CASSYSPGGVGYEQYF.

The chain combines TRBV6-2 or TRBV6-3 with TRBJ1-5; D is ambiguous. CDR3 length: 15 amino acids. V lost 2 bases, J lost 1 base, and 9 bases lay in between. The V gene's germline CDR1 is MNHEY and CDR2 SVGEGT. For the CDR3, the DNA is TGTGCCAGCAGTTACGGCAGAATAAGCAATCAGCCCCAGCATTTT. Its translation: CASSYGRISNQPQHF.

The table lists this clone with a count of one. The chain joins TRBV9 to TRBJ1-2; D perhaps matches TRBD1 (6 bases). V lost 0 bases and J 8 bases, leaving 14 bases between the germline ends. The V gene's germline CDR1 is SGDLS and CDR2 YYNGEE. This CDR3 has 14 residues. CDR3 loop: CASSVEGVWRGYTF. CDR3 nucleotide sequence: TGTGCCAGCAGCGTAGAGGGGGTCTGGAGGGGCTACACCTTC.

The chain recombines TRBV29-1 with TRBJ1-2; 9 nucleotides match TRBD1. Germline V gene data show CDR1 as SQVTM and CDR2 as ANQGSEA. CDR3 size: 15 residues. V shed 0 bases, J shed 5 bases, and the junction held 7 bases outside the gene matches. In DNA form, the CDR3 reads TGCAGCGTTGAAGAGGGACAGGGAATATGGTATGGCTACACCTTC. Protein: CSVEEGQGIWYGYTF.